Presented here are 17 T cell receptor beta chains from one specimen sequenced in a study of CD8+ T cells in alopecia areata. RNA was extracted and reverse transcribed into cDNA as the sequencing template. The protocol was immunoSEQ multiplex PCR, while the TCRdb copy is restricted to in-frame clones and leaves out a portion. The sample lists over 120,000 clones, under 60% occurring once. Sample: CD4+ T cells sorted from blood, taken at week 0. These receptors all stem from a human donor with alopecia areata.

This clone turned up a few times. This chain uses TRBV2 with TRBJ2-5, with unresolved D. V shed 8 bases and J shed 4 bases, with 5 bases lying between them. The CDR3 contains 10 residues. Germline-derived CDR1 and CDR2 are SNHLY and FYNNEI. For the CDR3, the DNA is TGTGCCAGCGGGCTAGAGACCCAGTACTTC. This encodes CASGLETQYF.

This sequence joins TRBV5-1 and TRBJ1-2; D is unresolved. The CDR3 is 14 residues long. V gave up 3 bases and J gave up 3 bases, with 12 bases separating them. Germline-derived CDR1 and CDR2 are SGHRS and YFSETQ. CDR3 bases: TGCGCCAGCAGCTCTACGAGCGGTGACTATGGCTACACCTTC. It translates to CASSSTSGDYGYTF.

The chain links TRBV27 to TRBJ1-2; D gene uncertain. Per the germline V gene, CDR1 is MNHEY and CDR2 is SMNVEV (reference sequence). The V gene lost 5 bases and the J gene lost 4 bases, with 17 bases spanning the gap. This CDR3 has 15 residues. In DNA, the CDR3 is TGTGCCAGCAGTGAGGCGGCCAGCACGTCCTATGGCTACACCTTC. This codes for CASSEAASTSYGYTF.

This sequence joins TRBV28 and TRBJ1-2; no clear D. The CDR3 runs 12 residues. Germline assignment: CDR1 MDHEN and CDR2 SYDVKM. V lost 5 bases to trimming and J lost 5 bases, with 9 bases between them. CDR3 in amino acids: CASSPTLYGYTF. Here the CDR3 DNA reads TGTGCCAGCAGTCCCACTTTGTATGGCTACACCTTC.

CDR3 sequence: CASSLDVGNQPQHF. The DNA for the CDR3 is TGTGCCAGCAGTTTGGACGTAGGCAATCAGCCCCAGCATTTT. This sequence joins TRBV27 and TRBJ1-5; D not resolved. Germline CDR1 MNHEY, CDR2 SMNVEV (reference sequence). This CDR3 has 14 amino acids. The V end lost 3 bases, the J end lost 2 bases, and 8 bases lay between the germline ends.

This clone was found a few times. V is TRBV30 and J is TRBJ1-6; maybe TRBD1 (6 bases). V was pared by 4 bases and J by 7 bases, with 14 bases between. CDR1 GTSNPN and CDR2 SVGIG come from the germline V gene (reference sequence). The CDR3 extends over 14 amino acids. CDR3 sequence: CAWNWGAANSPLHF. The CDR3 nucleotides read TGTGCCTGGAATTGGGGGGCAGCCAATTCACCCCTCCACTTT.

This clone was seen a few times. The V and J genes are TRBV21-1 and TRBJ1-6. TRBV21-1 is deemed a pseudogene. The CDR3 has 14 residues. CDR3 protein: CASRPPFYNSPLHF. The CDR3 DNA reads TGTGCCAGCAGACCCCCATTCTATAATTCACCCCTCCACTTT.

The CDR3: CASSLSGLAGGETQYF. As DNA, the CDR3 is TGCGCCAGCAGCTTGTCTGGACTAGCGGGGGGAGAGACCCAGTACTTC. The chain recombines TRBV5-1 with TRBJ2-5; 14 bases are a match to TRBD2. The germline V gene encodes CDR1 SGHRS and CDR2 YFSETQ. This CDR3 region has 16 residues. Unmatched junction bases numbered 3, after V lost 1 base and J lost 4 bases.

The chain joins TRBV29-1 to TRBJ2-7; 8 nucleotides align to TRBD1. With 2 bases clipped from V and 5 bases from J, the junction kept 8 bases outside the gene matches. The length of the CDR3 is 14 residues. Germline V gene lookup returns CDR1 SQVTM and CDR2 ANQGSEA. The CDR3 spells CSVEIGQGRHEQYF. The CDR3 DNA reads TGCAGCGTTGAAATCGGACAGGGTCGACACGAGCAGTACTTC.

This clone has only a few counts. The V call is TRBV4-3, the J call TRBJ2-3, with 10 nucleotides matching TRBD2. Germline V gene sequence: CDR1 LGHNA, CDR2 YSLEER. CDR3 length: 15 amino acids. The trim removed 1 base at V and 6 bases at J, leaving 4 bases unmatched. CDR3 in amino acids: CASSQVSGGSDTQYF. CDR3 DNA: TGCGCCAGCAGCCAAGTTAGCGGGGGGTCCGATACGCAGTATTTT.

The table lists this clone with a few counts. The CDR3 spells CASRAQGNSPLHF. As DNA, the CDR3 is TGCGCCAGCAGAGCACAGGGAAATTCACCCCTCCACTTT. V usage is TRBV5-1 and J usage is TRBJ1-6, with a possible D match to TRBD1 (6 bases). Trimming pared 5 bases from V and 7 bases from J, leaving 10 bases between. The CDR3 totals 13 residues. In germline, CDR1 is SGHRS, CDR2 YFSETQ. Based on the CDR3 plus reference TRBV5-1 and TRBJ1-6, the full variable domain is KAGVTQTPRYLIKTRGQQVTLSCSPISGHRSVSWYQQTPGQGLQFLFEYFSETQRNKGNFPGRFSGRQFSNSRSEMNVSTLELGDSALYLCASRAQGNSPLHFGNGTRLTVT.

The rearrangement uses TRBV7-2 and TRBJ1-2; 10 nucleotides align to TRBD1. There are 15 residues in the CDR3. V lost 4 bases to trimming and J lost 4 bases; unmatched junction nucleotides: 6. Germline lookup yields CDR1 SGHTA and CDR2 FQGNSA. The CDR3 nucleotides are TGTGCCAGCAGCTACGGACAGGGGGTACTCTATGGCTACACCTTC. This gives the protein CASSYGQGVLYGYTF.

Comment on this clone: The same CDR3 also results from other DNA sequences found in this sample. Here the CDR3 reads CASSLDSYGYTF. The CDR3 bases are TGTGCCAGCAGCTTAGACAGTTATGGCTACACCTTC. The rearrangement joins TRBV7-9 to TRBJ1-2; D gene unclear. The CDR3 sequence is 12 residues long. V was clipped by 1 base and J by 5 bases, with 5 bases between them. Looked up from germline, CDR1 is SEHNR and CDR2 is FQNEAQ (reference sequence).

Only one count was recorded for this clone. The chain uses TRBV7-9 and TRBJ2-5, with D uncertain. Trimming removed 1 base at V and 5 bases at J, with 14 bases between. Germline CDR1 SEHNR, CDR2 FQNEAQ (reference sequence). The CDR3 length is 15 residues. The CDR3 spells CASSLGVVEIETQYF. Written as DNA, the CDR3 is TGTGCCAGCAGCTTAGGGGTTGTGGAAATCGAGACCCAGTACTTC.

The rearrangement links TRBV5-1 to TRBJ1-6; unclear D gene. The CDR3 contains 13 residues. The germline V and J ends were trimmed by 6 bases and 13 bases, with 17 bases remaining between them. Germline-derived CDR1 and CDR2 are SGHRS and YFSETQ. The CDR3 loop is CASISGPPSPLHF. The DNA for the CDR3 is TGCGCCAGCATCTCGGGCCCTCCGTCTCCCCTCCACTTT.

This clone has just a few counts. The chain is built from TRBV7-2 and TRBJ1-4; D is uncertain. Germline assignment: CDR1 SGHTA and CDR2 FQGNSA. V gave up 4 bases and J gave up 8 bases, with 11 bases separating them. This CDR3 has 13 residues. In nucleotides, the CDR3 is TGTGCCAGCAGCTCTTCGACACGCGAAAAACTGTTTTTT. Its protein is CASSSSTREKLFF.

The J gene is TRBJ1-1, the V gene TRBV5-1, with a weak D call TRBD1 (5 bases). Germline assignment: CDR1 SGHRS and CDR2 YFSETQ. V dropped 7 bases and J dropped 9 bases, with 13 bases sitting between them. This CDR3 is 11 amino acids long. The CDR3 sequence: CASLEQDKAFF. CDR3 DNA: TGCGCCAGCCTCGAACAGGATAAAGCTTTCTTT. The full variable domain, its missing parts supplied by reference TRBV5-1 and TRBJ1-1, is KAGVTQTPRYLIKTRGQQVTLSCSPISGHRSVSWYQQTPGQGLQFLFEYFSETQRNKGNFPGRFSGRQFSNSRSEMNVSTLELGDSALYLCASLEQDKAFFGQGTRLTVV.